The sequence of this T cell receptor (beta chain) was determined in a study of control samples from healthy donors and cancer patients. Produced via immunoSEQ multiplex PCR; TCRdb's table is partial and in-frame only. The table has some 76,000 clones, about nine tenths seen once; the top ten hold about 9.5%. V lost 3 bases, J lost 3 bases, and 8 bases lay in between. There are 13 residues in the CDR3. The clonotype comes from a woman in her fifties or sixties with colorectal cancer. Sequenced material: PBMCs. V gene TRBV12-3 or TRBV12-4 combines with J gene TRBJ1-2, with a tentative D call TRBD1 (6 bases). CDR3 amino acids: CASSLQGYYGYTF. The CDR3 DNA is TGTGCCAGCAGTTTGCAGGGGTACTATGGCTACACCTTC.